Listed below are T cell receptor beta chains from one sample, sequenced in a study of technical replicates of blood from several donors. The protocol was immunoSEQ multiplex PCR, while the TCRdb copy is restricted to in-frame clones and leaves out a portion. The table has about 64,000 clones, approximately 86% seen once; the top ten hold approximately 5%. Sequencing was done on a sample of PBMCs. The receptors stem from a human donor in good health. Some clones in this sample may be carry-over from other donors' samples. The CDR3 runs from the conserved cysteine through the conserved F or W. Each record gives: V gene, D gene, CDR3 protein. A D gene is named only where the DNA matches it firmly.

v_gene: TRBV18
d_gene: NA
CDR3aa: CASSPPAEGEQYF

v_gene: TRBV4-2
d_gene: TRBD1
CDR3aa: CASSQDSARQGGNYGYTF

v_gene: TRBV27
d_gene: NA
CDR3aa: CASSLQVNTEAFF

v_gene: TRBV9
d_gene: NA
CDR3aa: CVGRDRMFF

v_gene: TRBV11-1
d_gene: NA
CDR3aa: CASSLVAISYEQYF

v_gene: TRBV7-8
d_gene: TRBD2
CDR3aa: CASSSTSGGETQYF

v_gene: TRBV15
d_gene: TRBD1
CDR3aa: CATQDRDTDTQYF

v_gene: TRBV2
d_gene: TRBD1
CDR3aa: CASPETGASNGYTF

v_gene: TRBV29-1
d_gene: NA
CDR3aa: CSVTRSGYNEQFF

v_gene: TRBV20-1
d_gene: NA
CDR3aa: CSASGKETQYF

v_gene: TRBV30
d_gene: TRBD2
CDR3aa: CAWSGLAGGIYNEQFF

v_gene: TRBV4-3
d_gene: NA
CDR3aa: CASSQDPRGGNTIYF

v_gene: TRBV7-9
d_gene: NA
CDR3aa: CASSTLESNQETQYF

v_gene: TRBV4-2
d_gene: TRBD1
CDR3aa: CASSQARTGNHEQYF

v_gene: TRBV5-1
d_gene: NA
CDR3aa: CASSTDRPGVTEAFF

v_gene: TRBV2
d_gene: NA
CDR3aa: CASEGRESNQPQHF

v_gene: TRBV7-3
d_gene: NA
CDR3aa: CASSLTGGKLYNEQFF

v_gene: TRBV4-1
d_gene: NA
CDR3aa: CASSQERARRNSPLHF

v_gene: TRBV15
d_gene: NA
CDR3aa: CATSRLGGFGNTIYF

v_gene: TRBV18
d_gene: TRBD1
CDR3aa: CASSPDRGSGNTIYF

v_gene: TRBV7-9
d_gene: NA
CDR3aa: CASSLQGIHNEQFF

v_gene: TRBV11-2
d_gene: NA
CDR3aa: CASSLDSESRRSQTQYF

v_gene: TRBV5-4
d_gene: NA
CDR3aa: CASSEGLAKNIQYF

v_gene: TRBV27
d_gene: TRBD1
CDR3aa: CASSVGQGQNEQYF

v_gene: TRBV4-3
d_gene: NA
CDR3aa: CASSQEKEFHSYEQYF

v_gene: TRBV29-1
d_gene: TRBD1
CDR3aa: CSVAEQGARYGYTF

v_gene: TRBV6-1
d_gene: NA
CDR3aa: CASSEKTTQETQYF

v_gene: TRBV5-4
d_gene: TRBD2
CDR3aa: CASSRGLAPGDEQFF

v_gene: TRBV7-9
d_gene: TRBD1
CDR3aa: CASSPPGQAEAFF

v_gene: TRBV4-1
d_gene: NA
CDR3aa: CASSQDPLTRGGFF

v_gene: TRBV30
d_gene: NA
CDR3aa: CAWETSTDTQYF

v_gene: TRBV23-1
d_gene: TRBD1
CDR3aa: CASRPRGTDLPGHEQYF

v_gene: TRBV14
d_gene: TRBD1
CDR3aa: CASSRQGNTEAFF

v_gene: TRBV9
d_gene: TRBD2
CDR3aa: CASSAGLAGPRVTDTQYF

v_gene: TRBV11-2
d_gene: TRBD1
CDR3aa: CASSLSGGGTEAFF

v_gene: TRBV4-1
d_gene: NA
CDR3aa: CASSPSTGFYEQYF

v_gene: TRBV5-1
d_gene: TRBD1
CDR3aa: CASSSDRANYGYTF

v_gene: TRBV6-5
d_gene: NA
CDR3aa: CAIKPEGRTDTQYF

v_gene: TRBV18
d_gene: TRBD1
CDR3aa: CASSRTGETNYGYTF

v_gene: TRBV5-1
d_gene: NA
CDR3aa: CASSLAVGNPETQYF

v_gene: TRBV7-2
d_gene: NA
CDR3aa: CASSAHPTTGTSSPLHF

v_gene: TRBV30
d_gene: TRBD2
CDR3aa: CAYNSGRVADTQYF

v_gene: TRBV5-1
d_gene: TRBD2
CDR3aa: CASSLRAGGHTGELFF

v_gene: TRBV5-1
d_gene: TRBD2
CDR3aa: CASSQTGTSGRAGSYEQYF

v_gene: TRBV4-2
d_gene: TRBD2
CDR3aa: CASSQDYPGGSYEQYF

v_gene: TRBV30
d_gene: TRBD2
CDR3aa: CAWSTGLAGHEQFF

v_gene: TRBV27
d_gene: TRBD1
CDR3aa: CASSPRTGGPYEQYF

v_gene: TRBV5-5
d_gene: NA
CDR3aa: CASSLPGSGYTF

v_gene: TRBV29-1
d_gene: TRBD1
CDR3aa: CSVTTGSTDTQYF

v_gene: TRBV6-5
d_gene: NA
CDR3aa: CASRYRVLGGYEQYF

v_gene: TRBV5-4
d_gene: TRBD1
CDR3aa: CASSLTGGGSPLHF

v_gene: TRBV15
d_gene: TRBD1
CDR3aa: CATTGQGGQPQHF

v_gene: TRBV5-5
d_gene: TRBD2
CDR3aa: CASSSLAGPLEQYF

v_gene: TRBV11-2
d_gene: TRBD2
CDR3aa: CASSSTTSGNYNEQFF